Listed here are 11 T cell receptor beta chains from one sample, sequenced in a study of CD8+ T cells in alopecia areata. Sequencing templates came from extracted RNA that was reverse transcribed into cDNA. TCRdb's copy holds only in-frame clones and misses some; the assay was immunoSEQ multiplex PCR. Seen here are 90,000 to 130,000 clones, under 60% observed once, and the top ten hold more than 20%. The specimen sequenced was NKG2D-low CD8+ T cells sorted from blood. The receptors derive from a human donor with alopecia areata.

This clone is a singleton in its sample. This chain joins TRBV7-9 and TRBJ1-1; D remains unclear. Trimming left V 4 bases short and J 1 base short, with 16 bases between. Germline-derived CDR1 and CDR2 are SEHNR and FQNEAQ (reference sequence). The length of the CDR3 is 16 residues. The CDR3 bases are TGTGCCAGCAGCTCTGTGGCTGGACGGCAGAACACTGAAGCTTTCTTT. This codes for CASSSVAGRQNTEAFF.

The V and J genes are TRBV6-5 and TRBJ1-2; D call uncertain. Trimming shortened V by 2 bases and J by 6 bases, and 4 bases separated the two germline ends. This CDR3 is 11 amino acids long. CDR1 and CDR2 from the germline V gene are MNHEY and SVGAGI. CDR3 loop: CASSYPDGYTF. In nucleotides, the CDR3 is TGTGCCAGCAGTTACCCGGATGGCTACACCTTC.

CDR3: CASSFGLAPGELFF. DNA for the CDR3: TGCGCCAGCAGCTTTGGCTTAGCCCCCGGGGAGCTGTTTTTT. The chain is built from TRBV5-1 and TRBJ2-2; D uncertain. Per the germline V gene, CDR1 is SGHRS and CDR2 is YFSETQ. V lost 2 bases and J lost 6, with 11 bases in between. This CDR3 has 14 residues.

The genes are TRBV27 and TRBJ2-5; D tentatively fits TRBD1 or TRBD2 (5 bases each). The CDR3 has 13 residues. The V and J ends lost 6 bases and 4 bases respectively, with 12 bases between them. The V gene's germline CDR1 is MNHEY and CDR2 SMNVEV (reference sequence). The CDR3 DNA reads as TGTGCCAGCAGCCCAGGGAGTGGAGAGACCCAGTACTTC. This sequence encodes CASSPGSGETQYF.

The chain uses TRBV19 and TRBJ2-7, with D perhaps TRBD1 (5 bases). Trimming took 6 bases from V and 3 from J, leaving 9 bases between them. Germline V CDR1 and CDR2: LNHDA, SQIVND (reference sequence). CDR3 length: 12 residues. CDR3 residues: CASSLDSYEQYF. For the CDR3, the DNA is TGTGCCAGTAGCCTCGACAGCTACGAGCAGTACTTC.

V gene TRBV6-1 combines with J gene TRBJ2-2; D uncertain. The V end was cut by 8 bases, the J end by 4 bases, with 17 bases between. The CDR3 has 15 amino acids. CDR1 is MNHNS and CDR2 is SASEGT in the germline V gene. This chain's CDR3 is CASPAENKATGELFF. The CDR3 coding sequence is TGTGCCAGCCCGGCCGAGAACAAAGCCACCGGGGAGCTGTTTTTT.

The chain has TRBV7-8 and TRBJ2-7; D gene ambiguous. Germline loops: CDR1 SGHVS, CDR2 FQNEAQ. Deletions cut 1 base from V and 4 bases from J, with 14 bases between. The CDR3 is 15 residues long. The CDR3 region has the DNA TGTGCCAGCAGCTTAGAAGCTACTCCTTTGTACGAGCAGTACTTC. This sequence encodes CASSLEATPLYEQYF.

V usage is TRBV5-6 and J usage is TRBJ2-1, with D possibly matching TRBD2 (6 bases). Trimming left V 5 bases short and J 8 bases short, with 17 bases between. The CDR3 runs 14 residues. Germline V CDR1 and CDR2: SGHDT, YYEEEE. The CDR3 DNA reads as TGTGCCAGCAGGACCGGGACTCTAGGCGATGAGCAGTTCTTC. Encoded protein: CASRTGTLGDEQFF.

This chain links TRBV5-1 with TRBJ2-5, with TRBD1 matching 7 bases. The germline V gene has CDR1 SGHRS and CDR2 YFSETQ. V lost 7 bases to trimming and J lost 5 bases; unmatched junction nucleotides: 14. The CDR3 totals 15 residues. CDR3 bases: TGCGCCAGCGAGAGAGAAGGGGGCGCGAGGGAGACCCAGTACTTC. The encoded protein is CASEREGGARETQYF.

The rearrangement links TRBV6-4 to TRBJ2-1, with 7 bases fitting TRBD1. V lost 4 bases, J lost 9 bases, and 15 bases stayed unmatched. Germline values: CDR1 MRHNA, CDR2 SNTAGT. This CDR3 region has 16 residues. This CDR3 reads CASSVSGTVLVGEQFF. In nucleotides, the CDR3 is TGTGCCAGCAGTGTCTCCGGGACAGTACTTGTAGGTGAGCAGTTCTTC.

The rearrangement joins TRBV13 to TRBJ2-1; 12 bases agree with TRBD2. Germline V lookup: CDR1 PRHDT, CDR2 FYEKMQ (reference sequence). The CDR3 spans 16 residues. V shed 4 bases and J 8 bases; nucleotides not matched to a gene: 9. CDR3 in amino acids: CASSSPLAGGRDEQFF. The CDR3 bases are TGTGCCAGCAGCTCACCTCTAGCGGGAGGGCGGGATGAGCAGTTCTTC.